This T cell receptor (beta chain) was found in a study of blood T cell repertoires in COVID-19. Study context: Donors in the United States, Italy and Spain gave samples during acute or convalescent COVID-19. Nucleic acid was either cDNA or gDNA, and it came from T cells, B-cell-depleted T cells, or PBMCs.

In the authors' methods: Reference gene primer amplification in the assay estimated nucleated cell counts. The protocol was immunoSEQ multiplex PCR, while the TCRdb copy is restricted to in-frame clones and leaves out a portion. V and J calls and clone size are copied from that table; D and trimming were computed from the DNA. The table includes 85,000 to 95,000 clones, around 87% detected once. CDR1 is SGHRS and CDR2 is YFSETQ in the germline V gene. Between the trimmed V and J ends, which lost 9 bases and 0 bases, there was a span of 10 bases. The CDR3 extends over 13 amino acids. The V gene is TRBV5-1, the J gene TRBJ2-1, with TRBD2 as a possible D gene (5 bases). The sample taken for sequencing was peripheral blood. This TCR was sampled from a human donor with acute or convalescent COVID-19. The donor label of this sample is uncertain. The DNA for the CDR3 is TGCGCCACGCGGGTTGACTCCTACAATGAGCAGTTCTTC. This sequence encodes CATRVDSYNEQFF.